These T cell receptor beta chains were read from a single sample in a study of blood T cell repertoires in COVID-19. Assay used: immunoSEQ multiplex PCR; TCRdb lists only in-frame clones, some missing. This sample yields roughly 40,000 clones, of which around 85% are seen a single time; 9.5% to 15% belongs to the top ten. Sequencing was done on a sample of peripheral blood. These receptors all come from a human donor in a cohort sampled during active COVID-19. CDR3s include the opening cysteine and the closing phenylalanine or tryptophan. Fields, in order: D gene, clone size, J gene, V gene, CDR3 DNA, CDR3 protein. The D gene is left open where the match is weak. Expanded clones get a size class; other rows say once, few or many, or leave the size out.

NA | NA | TRBJ1-4 | TRBV14 | TGTGCCAGCAGCCAAGAACGCAGGATTAATGAAAAACTGTTTTTT | CASSQERRINEKLFF
NA | NA | TRBJ1-1 | TRBV5-5 | TGTGCCAGCAGCTTGATCGGGAACACTGAAGCTTTCTTT | CASSLIGNTEAFF
NA | NA | TRBJ2-2 | TRBV12-3/TRBV12-4 | TGTGCCAGCAGTTCACAGGGCCCCGGGGAGCTGTTTTTT | CASSSQGPGELFF
TRBD1 | NA | TRBJ1-6 | TRBV7-9 | TGTGCCAGCAGCCTACAGGGGGCGCGTAATTCACCCCTCCACTTT | CASSLQGARNSPLHF
NA | NA | TRBJ2-1 | TRBV6-5 | TGTGCCAGCAGTTACACCGGGGGTGGGCAGTTCTTC | CASSYTGGGQFF
NA | NA | TRBJ1-6 | TRBV20-1 | TGCAGTGCTAGTCTCGCAGGGGAATTAGGTAATTCACCCCTCCACTTT | CSASLAGELGNSPLHF
NA | once | TRBJ2-5 | TRBV10-3 | TGTGCCATCAGTGAGTTGACAGGGCGGGGGACCCAGTACTTC | CAISELTGRGTQYF
NA | NA | TRBJ2-5 | TRBV18 | TGTGCCAGCTCGCCCAGGGATTTATCACCAGAGACCCAGTACTTC | CASSPRDLSPETQYF
TRBD2 | NA | TRBJ2-7 | TRBV7-6 | TGTGCCAGCAGCTCGGGAGTAGCGGGGGGAGTACAGGAGCAGTACTTC | CASSSGVAGGVQEQYF
TRBD2 | NA | TRBJ2-5 | TRBV12-3/TRBV12-4 | TGTGCCAGCAGTTTGTCCGGGGGGGAGACCCAGTACTTC | CASSLSGGETQYF
NA | NA | TRBJ1-1 | TRBV9 | TGTGCCAGCAGCGTATCCATGAACACTGAAGCTTTCTTT | CASSVSMNTEAFF
TRBD1 | NA | TRBJ1-2 | TRBV3-1/TRBV3-2 | TGTGCCAGCAGCCAAAGAACCGGGACAGAGGGCTACACCTTC | CASSQRTGTEGYTF
NA | NA | TRBJ2-7 | TRBV12-3/TRBV12-4 | TGTGCCAGCAGTCGCGCGGGGAGCGAGCAGTACTTC | CASSRAGSEQYF
TRBD2 | NA | TRBJ2-3 | TRBV10-1 | TGCGCCAGCAGTGAAGGGGCGGGGGGCCGAACAGATACGCAGTATTTT | CASSEGAGGRTDTQYF
NA | once | TRBJ1-6 | TRBV28 | TGTGCCAGCAGACGCGACAGTGGCTCACCCCTCCACTTT | CASRRDSGSPLHF
NA | NA | TRBJ2-1 | TRBV18 | TGTGCCAGCTCACCACCGAGCGTGAGGTACAATGAGCAGTTCTTC | CASSPPSVRYNEQFF